This T cell receptor beta chain was found in a study of control samples from healthy donors and cancer patients. CDR1 is SGHRS and CDR2 is YFSETQ in the germline V gene. Trimming pared 4 bases from V and 2 bases from J, leaving 10 bases between. The CDR3 is made up of 14 amino acids. Using immunoSEQ multiplex PCR, the repertoire was profiled, and TCRdb retains in-frame clones only, with some absent. The sample carries under 150,000 clones, 88% recorded once. The chain joins TRBV5-1 to TRBJ1-5; D not resolved. The sample was blood. This TCR came from a man aged 40-49 years in good health. The CDR3 nucleotides read TGCGCCAGCAGCACCGTGCCTGGCAATCAGCCCCAGCATTTT. Amino acids: CASSTVPGNQPQHF.